This TCR beta chain was recovered during a study of T cells after yellow fever vaccination. Whole-study context: Where fractions had low cell numbers, libraries were prepared from them with the SMART-Seq v4 Ultra Low Input RNA kit. Study outcomes and limitations: Most primary-vaccination clones recurred post-booster (approximately 96% CD4, around 90% CD8).

Synthesis of TCR cDNA relied on 5'RACE template switching, which attached a universal primer site and UMIs. TCRdb independently ran MiXCR on the 5' RACE reads; one entry per CDR3 protein. The sample has about 85,000 distinct CDR3 sequences, less than 15% seen once. Trimming shortened V by 4 bases and J by 0 bases, and 14 bases separated the two germline ends. CDR1 is LGHNA, CDR2 YSLEER, per germline. The CDR3 has 16 residues. This clonotype has more than one count but fewer than ten. The sample here was CD8+ T cells not binding an NS4B(214-222) dextramer, sorted from PBMCs, taken less than 25 days after the first yellow fever vaccination. This clonotype was obtained from a man between 18 and 35 years old who received the YFV17D yellow fever vaccine. This rearrangement joins TRBV4-3 to TRBJ2-3; unclear D gene. CDR3 sequence: CASSRAHLTSTDTQYF. CDR3 DNA sequence: TGCGCCAGCAGCCGGGCACACTTGACGAGCACAGATACGCAGTATTTT.